This TCR beta chain was identified in a study of blood T cells in healthy people across ages. A word on this clonotype: Sequence at one end of the junction differs from germline and may be a read error.

This CDR3 contains 16 residues. The germline gives CDR1 SGHVS, CDR2 FQNEAQ. It was with a sample-barcoded 5' primer and a J-beta primer mix that a second PCR of roughly 7 to 12 cycles was run. TCRdb used MiXCR to reprocess the 5' RACE reads, holding one entry per CDR3 protein. The sample lists roughly 1.7 million distinct CDR3 sequences, approximately 32% occurring once. Extracted total RNA amounted to at least 6 micrograms for each sample. The sequence derives from a woman in her twenties or thirties in good health. This chain joins TRBV7-8 and TRBJ2-2; 8 nucleotides agree with TRBD1. Sequences were obtained from blood. DNA of the CDR3: TGTGCCAGCAGTTTTACCACAGGGGGGAGCACCGGGGAGCCGTTTTTT. This codes for CASSFTTGGSTGEPFF.